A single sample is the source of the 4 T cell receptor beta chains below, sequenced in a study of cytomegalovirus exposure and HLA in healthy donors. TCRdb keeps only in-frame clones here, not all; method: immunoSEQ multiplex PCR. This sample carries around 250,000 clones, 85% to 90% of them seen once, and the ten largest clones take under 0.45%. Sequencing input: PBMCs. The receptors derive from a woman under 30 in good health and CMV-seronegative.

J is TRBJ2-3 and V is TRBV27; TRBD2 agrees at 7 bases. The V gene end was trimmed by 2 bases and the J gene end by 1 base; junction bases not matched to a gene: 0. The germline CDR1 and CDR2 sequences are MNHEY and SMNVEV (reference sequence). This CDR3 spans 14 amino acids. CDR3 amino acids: CASSLAGGTDTQYF. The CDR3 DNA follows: TGTGCCAGCAGTTTAGCGGGGGGCACAGATACGCAGTATTTT.

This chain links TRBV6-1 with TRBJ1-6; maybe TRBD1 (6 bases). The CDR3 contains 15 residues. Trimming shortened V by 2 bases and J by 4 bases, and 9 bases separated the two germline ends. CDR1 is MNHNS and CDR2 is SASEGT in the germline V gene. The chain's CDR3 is CASSEITGYNSPLHF. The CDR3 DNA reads TGTGCCAGCAGTGAAATAACAGGGTATAATTCACCCCTCCACTTT.

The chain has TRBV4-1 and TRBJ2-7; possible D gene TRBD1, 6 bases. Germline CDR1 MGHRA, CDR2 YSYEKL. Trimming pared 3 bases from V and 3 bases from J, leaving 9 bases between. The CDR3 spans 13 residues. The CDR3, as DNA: TGCGCCAGCAGCCATATACAGGGCTACGAGCAGTACGTC. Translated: CASSHIQGYEQYV.

CDR3 loop: CASSYQGQGGNEQFF. For the CDR3, the DNA is TGTGCCAGCAGTTACCAGGGACAGGGGGGAAATGAGCAGTTCTTC. The chain joins TRBV6-6 to TRBJ2-1; 11 bases fit TRBD1. Germline trimming cut 2 bases from V and 7 bases from J; bases unmatched to any gene: 4. Looked up from germline, CDR1 is MNHNY and CDR2 is SVGAGI (reference sequence). The CDR3 is made up of 15 amino acids.